What follows are 22 T cell receptor beta chains derived from one specimen sequenced in a study of T-cell memory formation after mild COVID-19. TCRdb called the 5' RACE reads again in MiXCR, with one record for every CDR3 protein. This table has roughly 100,000 distinct CDR3 sequences, around 11% appearing once. Sequenced material: PBMCs or a T cell subset sorted from them (not recorded which). These receptors were taken from an adult woman who had mild COVID-19 (a few samples of this study predate the infection). Cell type and time point are not known.

This clonotype was found a few times. This chain joins TRBV7-8 and TRBJ2-1; 7 nucleotides line up with TRBD2. Trimming removed 6 bases from V and 4 bases from J; junction bases left unmatched: 6. In germline, CDR1 is SGHVS, CDR2 FQNEAQ. CDR3 length: 14 residues. This chain's CDR3 is CASSLLAKYNEQFF. The CDR3 DNA follows: TGTGCCAGCAGTTTACTAGCGAAATACAATGAGCAGTTCTTC. Complete variable domain (other parts from reference TRBV7-8 and TRBJ2-1): GAGVSQSPRYKVAKRGQDVALRCDPISGHVSLFWYQQALGQGPEFLTYFQNEAQLDKSGLPSDRFFAERPEGSVSTLKIQRTQQEDSAVYLCASSLLAKYNEQFFGPGTRLTVL.

The genes are TRBV7-9 and TRBJ1-4, with D uncertain. The CDR3 is made up of 13 amino acids. The germline V gene has CDR1 SEHNR and CDR2 FQNEAQ (reference sequence). The V end was cut by 5 bases, the J end by 5 bases, with 9 bases between. The CDR3 spells CASSTIWNEKLFF. The CDR3 DNA reads TGTGCCAGCAGCACGATCTGGAATGAAAAACTGTTTTTT.

The J gene is TRBJ2-7, the V gene TRBV12-3 or TRBV12-4, with TRBD1 identical over 7 bases. CDR3 size: 14 residues. V lost 3 bases and J lost 2; bases outside the gene matches: 4. CDR3 sequence reads: CASSFQGVTYEQYF. As DNA, the CDR3 is TGTGCCAGCAGTTTTCAGGGGGTAACCTACGAGCAGTACTTC.

J is TRBJ2-2 and V is TRBV7-6; 7 bases map to TRBD2. The germline CDR1 and CDR2 sequences are SGHVS and FNYEAQ. This CDR3 has 16 residues. The V segment lost 5 bases and the J segment 3 bases; nucleotides outside the gene matches: 9. CDR3 coding DNA: TGTGCCAGCAGCCTCCGGGGGGACTTGTACACCGGGGAGCTGTTTTTT. Translating gives CASSLRGDLYTGELFF. The full variable domain, with the rest looked up from reference TRBV7-6 and TRBJ2-2, is GAGVSQSPRYKVTKRGQDVALRCDPISGHVSLYWYRQALGQGPEFLTYFNYEAQQDKSGLPNDRFSAERPEGSISTLTIQRTEQRDSAMYRCASSLRGDLYTGELFFGEGSRLTVL.

There are many counts of this clonotype. The CDR3 coding sequence is TGCAGCGTCACGAGCCAGGGCCGTTTATTTTTT. Translating it yields CSVTSQGRLFF. The rearrangement links TRBV29-1 to TRBJ1-4; D possibly corresponds to TRBD1 (5 bases). Trimming took off 6 bases at V and 17 bases at J, with 19 bases between the two ends. The germline V gene has CDR1 SQVTM and CDR2 ANQGSEA. This CDR3 region has 11 residues.

V gene TRBV7-9 combines with J gene TRBJ1-1; D may be TRBD1 (5 bases). The CDR3 spans 16 residues. V lost 3 bases and J 1 base, leaving 15 bases between the germline ends. Germline-derived CDR1 and CDR2 are SEHNR and FQNEAQ (reference sequence). This CDR3 reads CASSFLPGWSNTEAFF. The CDR3, as DNA: TGTGCCAGCAGCTTTTTACCAGGGTGGTCGAACACTGAAGCTTTCTTT.

This clonotype was picked up a small number of times. The V gene is TRBV13, the J gene TRBJ2-7; possibly TRBD1 for D (6 bases). This CDR3 has 14 amino acids. V was trimmed by 2 bases and J by 2 bases, leaving 10 bases between them. Germline CDR1 is PRHDT and CDR2 is FYEKMQ (reference sequence). Here the CDR3 DNA reads TGTGCCAGCAGCTTAAGGGACATAGCCTACGAGCAGTACTTC. Protein: CASSLRDIAYEQYF.

This chain uses TRBV24-1 with TRBJ1-5, with D unresolved. Trimming shortened V by 3 bases and J by 5 bases, and 7 bases separated the two germline ends. Germline CDR1 is KGHDR and CDR2 is SFDVKD. The CDR3 has 13 residues. CDR3 protein: CATSDGPYQPQHF. The CDR3 region has the DNA TGTGCCACCAGTGATGGCCCCTATCAGCCCCAGCATTTT.

In its sample, this clonotype was seen many times. The rearrangement joins TRBV5-1 to TRBJ1-3; D remains unclear. V was cut by 3 bases and J by 0 bases, with 25 bases left in between. CDR3 size: 20 residues. Germline V gene sequence: CDR1 SGHRS, CDR2 YFSETQ. Written as DNA, the CDR3 is TGCGCCAGCAGCTCCGGTTGGGATTTAAGGCGGAACCCCTCTGGAAACACCATATATTTT. Protein sequence: CASSSGWDLRRNPSGNTIYF.

The chain carries TRBV20-1 and TRBJ2-1, with 7 bases aligning to TRBD1. The CDR3 is 15 residues long. CDR1 is DFQATT and CDR2 is SNEGSKA in the germline V gene (reference sequence). Unmatched junction bases numbered 4, after V lost 0 bases and J lost 2 bases. The CDR3 nucleotides read TGCAGTGCTAGAGATAGGGACAGAACCTACAATGAGCAGTTCTTC. Translated: CSARDRDRTYNEQFF.

V and J are TRBV5-1 and TRBJ2-7, with 11 bases that match TRBD1. This CDR3 spans 15 amino acids. With V trimmed by 3 bases and J by 1 base, 3 bases remained unmatched. Germline lookup yields CDR1 SGHRS and CDR2 YFSETQ. The CDR3 region has the DNA TGCGCCAGCAGCTGGGGACAGGGGGGATCCTACGAGCAGTACTTC. The encoded protein is CASSWGQGGSYEQYF.

This chain uses TRBV7-9 with TRBJ1-2, with no clear D. The germline V gene has CDR1 SEHNR and CDR2 FQNEAQ (reference sequence). This CDR3 is built from 16 residues. The V gene lost 3 bases and the J gene lost 0 bases, with 14 bases spanning the gap. CDR3 loop: CASSLGSPASNYGYTF. DNA for the CDR3: TGTGCCAGCAGCTTGGGGAGCCCCGCTTCTAACTATGGCTACACCTTC.

This clonotype was detected ten times or more. CDR3 bases: TGTGCCAGTAGTATTGTTTTTAACACCGGGGAGCTGTTTTTT. Translation gives CASSIVFNTGELFF. This sequence joins TRBV19 and TRBJ2-2, with unresolved D. CDR1 is LNHDA, CDR2 SQIVND, per germline (reference sequence). The V end lost 3 bases, the J end lost 2 bases, and 7 bases lay between the germline ends. The CDR3 is 14 residues long.

As for this clonotype: A much larger clone lies a single base off, so this may be a read error. Because it lacks the conserved phenylalanine or tryptophan at the end, this CDR3 is likely a read error. The V and J genes are TRBV5-1 and TRBJ2-5, with 11 bases aligning to TRBD1. Per germline, CDR1 SGHRS and CDR2 YFSETQ. Trimming removed 4 bases from V and 3 bases from J; junction bases left unmatched: 2. This CDR3 is 14 amino acids long. CDR3 nucleotides: TGCGCCAGCAGCACGGGACAGGGGGAAGAGACCCAGTACTTA. It yields the protein CASSTGQGEETQYL.

This clonotype was counted many times. The chain joins TRBV19 to TRBJ2-7; D uncertain. V gave up 3 bases and J gave up 1 base, with 10 bases separating them. CDR1 LNHDA and CDR2 SQIVND come from the germline V gene (reference sequence). The CDR3 contains 14 residues. CDR3 residues: CASSITPASYEQYF. DNA for the CDR3: TGTGCCAGTAGTATCACCCCGGCTTCCTACGAGCAGTACTTC.

In this sample, this clonotype turned up a few times. The chain recombines TRBV5-6 with TRBJ1-2; D remains unclear. The CDR3 totals 16 residues. The V gene lost 3 bases and the J gene lost 6 bases, with 21 bases spanning the gap. In germline, CDR1 is SGHDT, CDR2 YYEEEE. The CDR3 DNA sequence: TGTGCCAGCAGCTCCGTAGACCGGATGATATACGATGGCTACACCTTC. It is translated as CASSSVDRMIYDGYTF.

This sequence joins TRBV2 and TRBJ2-1; 11 nucleotides line up with TRBD2. Germline CDR1 is SNHLY and CDR2 is FYNNEI. This CDR3 region has 13 residues. V lost 10 bases to trimming and J lost 8 bases; unmatched junction nucleotides: 7. DNA of the CDR3: TGTGCCATTCCGGGACTAGCGGTCGATGAGCAGTTCTTC. As protein: CAIPGLAVDEQFF.

This clonotype was seen at least ten times. The chain is built from TRBV9 and TRBJ2-1; D call uncertain. From germline, CDR1 is SGDLS and CDR2 YYNGEE. The CDR3 consists of 14 residues. V lost 6 bases to trimming and J lost 6 bases, with 16 bases between them. The chain's CDR3 is CASNGKSDVNEQFF. CDR3 in DNA: TGTGCCAGCAATGGGAAGAGCGACGTCAATGAGCAGTTCTTC.

The chain has TRBV7-9 and TRBJ2-3; TRBD2 matches 8 bases. V trimming: 5 bases; J trimming: 9 bases; junction bases outside the gene matches: 4. The CDR3 length is 12 residues. CDR1 SEHNR and CDR2 FQNEAQ come from the germline V gene (reference sequence). CDR3 protein: CASSLTSETQYF. The CDR3 coding sequence is TGTGCCAGCAGCCTGACTAGCGAGACGCAGTATTTT.

This rearrangement joins TRBV27 to TRBJ2-1; D is unclear. The CDR3 totals 13 residues. CDR1 and CDR2 from the germline V gene are MNHEY and SMNVEV (reference sequence). Trimming left V 0 bases short and J 7 bases short, with 7 bases between. CDR3 sequence (DNA): TGTGCCAGCAGTTTATCCTACTATAATGAGCAGTTCTTC. Its translation is CASSLSYYNEQFF.

The chain couples TRBV27 to TRBJ2-7; weak D call: TRBD1 (5 bases). V was clipped by 4 bases and J by 3 bases, with 13 bases between them. Germline-derived CDR1 and CDR2 are MNHEY and SMNVEV (reference sequence). The CDR3 length is 14 residues. The CDR3 coding sequence is TGTGCCAGCAGTTCCAGGGTAAGGGTCTACGAGCAGTACTTC. This codes for CASSSRVRVYEQYF.

CDR3 nucleotides: TGTGCCAGCAGCTTAGTTGGCTTTGGGGGGAATCAGCCCCAGCATTTT. Residues: CASSLVGFGGNQPQHF. This chain joins TRBV7-9 and TRBJ1-5; maybe TRBD1 (5 bases). The CDR3 extends over 16 amino acids. Germline CDR1 SEHNR, CDR2 FQNEAQ (reference sequence). The germline V and J ends were trimmed by 1 base and 4 bases, with 14 bases remaining between them.